The 6 T cell receptor beta chains given below trace back to one sample, sequenced in a study of regulatory T cells in long-lasting Graves disease. TCR beta libraries were built with iRepertoire HTBI primers and Arm-PCR of CDR3 regions. TCRdb processed the multiplex PCR reads anew with MiXCR; each CDR3 protein has one entry. The repertoire holds hundreds of thousands of distinct CDR3 sequences, with under 20% as singletons. Time point here: newly diagnosed GD, antithyroid drugs for less than 3 months. The TCR library was made from RNA extracted from PBMCs. The same data also contributed to another study, on T cells in Graves' hyperthyroidism and ophthalmopathy.

Sequenced here: peripheral blood mononuclear cells (PBMCs), sampled at new diagnosis, from a patient treated with antithyroid drugs. These receptors were taken from a woman aged 30 to 39 with Graves disease.

This clonotype was observed at least ten times. The V gene is TRBV12-3 or TRBV12-4, the J gene TRBJ2-1; D is uncertain. This CDR3 is built from 11 residues. Trimming removed 6 bases from V and 8 bases from J, with 8 bases in between. CDR3 loop: CASSQFHEQFF. The CDR3 DNA reads TGTGCCAGCAGCCAGTTTCATGAGCAGTTCTTC.

The rearrangement uses TRBV27 and TRBJ1-4; no clear D. V shed 6 bases and J shed 2 bases, with 10 bases lying between them. The CDR3 totals 14 residues. CDR1 and CDR2 from the germline V gene are MNHEY and SMNVEV (reference sequence). CDR3 amino acids: CASRKIGTNEKLFF. The CDR3 coding sequence is TGTGCCAGCAGGAAGATTGGCACTAATGAAAAACTGTTTTTT.

V usage is TRBV29-1 and J usage is TRBJ2-7; possibly TRBD1 for D (6 bases). Trimming cost V 5 bases and J 12 bases, with 20 bases left between them. Germline V gene data show CDR1 as SQVTM and CDR2 as ANQGSEA. CDR3 length: 12 residues. This CDR3 reads CSVIKDGQLPYF. For the CDR3, the DNA is TGCAGCGTTATAAAAGACGGACAGTTGCCGTACTTC.

The genes are TRBV2 and TRBJ2-5; D is perhaps TRBD2 (5 bases). Trimming shortened V by 8 bases and J by 0 bases, and 16 bases separated the two germline ends. The V gene's germline CDR1 is SNHLY and CDR2 FYNNEI. CDR3 length: 15 amino acids. CDR3 loop: CASSLGAANQETQYF. The CDR3 DNA reads TGTGCCAGCTCACTAGGCGCGGCCAACCAAGAGACCCAGTACTTC.

This clonotype has more than one count but fewer than ten. The chain couples TRBV28 to TRBJ1-6; D gene unclear. V lost 2 bases, J lost 9 bases, and 11 bases lay in between. Germline-derived CDR1 and CDR2 are MDHEN and SYDVKM. The CDR3 contains 14 residues. Here the CDR3 reads CASSLSRPSSPLHF. The CDR3 DNA reads TGTGCCAGCAGTTTAAGTCGTCCAAGTTCACCCCTCCACTTT.

At least ten counts were recorded for this clonotype. The V and J genes are TRBV28 and TRBJ2-7; D is uncertain. The CDR3 is made up of 11 amino acids. Trimming took 7 bases from V and 7 from J, leaving 11 bases between them. Germline CDR1 and CDR2: MDHEN and SYDVKM. CDR3 protein: CASIGNGEQYF. The CDR3 bases are TGTGCCAGCATTGGGAACGGGGAGCAGTACTTC.